Listed below are T cell receptor beta chains from one sample, sequenced in a study of neurological immune-mediated disorders. TCRdb re-called the 5' RACE reads through MiXCR, storing one row per CDR3 protein. Of tens of thousands of distinct CDR3 sequences in the sample, 13% were seen once. The specimen was PBMCs. The receptors originated from a middle-aged woman in good health. The CDR3 runs from the conserved cysteine through the conserved F or W. The D gene is left open where the match is weak. Not all rows give a size; the values are once, few, many and, for expanded clones, a class.

>15|TRBJ1-1|TRBV20-1|TRBD1|many
TGCAGTGCCCGCAGGACAGGGGGCCTGAACACTGAAGCTTTCTTT
CSARRTGGLNTEAFF
>15|TRBJ2-1|TRBV4-2|TRBD2|many
TGTGCCAGCAGCCAACTAGCGGGGGGGCGCAATGAGCAGTTCTTC
CASSQLAGGRNEQFF
>16|TRBJ2-3|TRBV20-1|.|many
TGCAGTGCTAGAGATCATCGGGAAGTGATCACAGATACGCAGTATTTT
CSARDHREVITDTQYF
>17|TRBJ2-7|TRBV6-6|.|.
TGTGCCAGCAGTTACTCGGAGCAGGCCAGCCGGCCTTACGAGCAGTACTTC
CASSYSEQASRPYEQYF
>17|TRBJ2-3|TRBV12-3/TRBV12-4|.|many
TGTGCCAGCAGTTTAGTGGGGGCAGGGGATCAGACAGATACGCAGTATTTT
CASSLVGAGDQTDTQYF
>13|TRBJ1-1|TRBV7-2|.|many
TGTGCCAGCAGCTCCCAAGGACACTTGGAAGCTTTCTTT
CASSSQGHLEAFF
>13|TRBJ2-1|TRBV6-2/TRBV6-3|.|many
TGTGCCAGCGCACCGGGACTCTACAATGAGCAGTTCTTC
CASAPGLYNEQFF
>15|TRBJ1-6|TRBV7-2|TRBD1|medium-sized
TGTGCCAGCAGCCAGCAGGACAGGGGGCCATCACCCCTCCACTTT
CASSQQDRGPSPLHF
>17|TRBJ1-4|TRBV4-3|.|many
TGCGCCAGCAGCCAAGGACGGGTAACGGGGACTAATGAAAAACTGTTTTTT
CASSQGRVTGTNEKLFF
>13|TRBJ2-7|TRBV7-9|.|.
TGTGCCAGCACCCCAGGGGATTCCTACGAGCAGTACTTC
CASTPGDSYEQYF
>14|TRBJ2-7|TRBV6-2/TRBV6-3|.|many
TGTGCCAGCAGTTACACTACGGGGGCTCGCGAGCAGTACTTC
CASSYTTGAREQYF
>15|TRBJ1-2|TRBV3-1|.|many
TGTGCCAGCAGCCAAGTCCTCCGGGGGGACTATGGCTACACCTTC
CASSQVLRGDYGYTF
>13|TRBJ2-5|TRBV6-6|.|medium-sized
TGTGCCAGCACCCACGAGGTGGAGGAGACCCAGTACTTC
CASTHEVEETQYF
>14|TRBJ1-4|TRBV5-1|.|many
TGCGCCAGCAGCTTATCCTCGGGGGGTGAAAAACTGTTTTTT
CASSLSSGGEKLFF
>14|TRBJ1-2|TRBV20-1|.|many
TGCAGTGCTGGCACCGGGGCAGCTAACTATGGCTACACCTTC
CSAGTGAANYGYTF
>16|TRBJ2-3|TRBV12-3/TRBV12-4|.|many
TGTGCCAGCCGCCAATCAGGGACCGCCCGCACAGATACGCAGTATTTT
CASRQSGTARTDTQYF
>14|TRBJ1-2|TRBV7-2|.|many
TGTGCCAGCAGCCCAACTTCCGGGGAGTATGGCTACACCTTC
CASSPTSGEYGYTF
>13|TRBJ1-1|TRBV29-1|.|many
TGCAGCGTTTCTTGGCAGGCGAACACTGAAGCTTTCTTT
CSVSWQANTEAFF
>14|TRBJ2-7|TRBV5-1|.|many
TGCGCCAGCAGCTTTTGGCCGAGCTCCTACGAGCAGTACTTC
CASSFWPSSYEQYF
>14|TRBJ2-7|TRBV7-2|TRBD1|many
TGTGCCAGCAGCGTCACCGGGACAGAATTTGAGCAGTACTTC
CASSVTGTEFEQYF
>15|TRBJ2-2|TRBV12-3/TRBV12-4|TRBD2|medium-sized
TGTGCCAGCAGGGGGGGGGTTTCGAACACCGGGGAGCTGTTTTTT
CASRGGVSNTGELFF
>13|TRBJ2-7|TRBV24-1|.|medium-sized
TGTGCCACCAGTGAGGGGAGTTCCTACGAGCAGTACTTC
CATSEGSSYEQYF
>17|TRBJ2-2|TRBV7-2|.|many
TGTGCCAGCAGCTTAGGCCTGCAGGCGACGAACACCGGGGAGCTGTTTTTT
CASSLGLQATNTGELFF
>15|TRBJ2-3|TRBV6-1|.|many
TGTGCCAGCAGTCTCATCCGAGCAGGGGCAGATACGCAGTATTTT
CASSLIRAGADTQYF
>15|TRBJ1-2|TRBV5-1|TRBD1|.
TGCGCCAGCAGCACCCACCCGCAGGGGGCAAGGGGCTACACCTTC
CASSTHPQGARGYTF
>14|TRBJ1-1|TRBV4-3|.|.
TGCGCCAGCAGGGCGGGAGTGGGCTATACTGAAGCTTTCTTT
CASRAGVGYTEAFF
>14|TRBJ2-3|TRBV20-1|.|many
TGCAGTGCTAGACTTCCTGTGCAGGGGGATACGCAGTATTTT
CSARLPVQGDTQYF
>13|TRBJ2-7|TRBV7-2|TRBD1|many
TGTGCCAGCAGCCCGGACAGGGGGTACGAGCAGTACTTC
CASSPDRGYEQYF
>16|TRBJ1-2|TRBV6-5|TRBD1|many
TGTGCCAGCAGGGACAGGGTAGGAGGATATCACTATGGCTACACCTTC
CASRDRVGGYHYGYTF
>14|TRBJ2-7|TRBV5-1|TRBD1|many
TGCGCCAGTAACCCCGGGACAGGGGGCTCCGAGCAGTACTTC
CASNPGTGGSEQYF
>15|TRBJ2-1|TRBV10-2|.|few
TGCGCCAGCAGTGAGTGGGGTAGCGGATACAATGAGCAGTTCTTC
CASSEWGSGYNEQFF
>20|TRBJ1-2|TRBV5-1|.|many
TGCGCCAGCAGCTCGTTAAAGACGATAGACAGGCGGGGAATTAACTATGGCTACACCTTC
CASSSLKTIDRRGINYGYTF
>14|TRBJ1-1|TRBV6-2/TRBV6-3|.|many
TGTGCCAGCAGTTACCTCGAGGGGGGGGGTCGAGCTTTCTTT
CASSYLEGGGRAFF
>12|TRBJ1-2|TRBV20-1|.|medium-sized
TGCAGTGCTAGACGCAGGAGCTATGGCTACACCTTC
CSARRRSYGYTF
>15|TRBJ1-5|TRBV20-1|.|few
TGCAGTGCTGGCGGGGAACAGTTTAGCAATCAGCCCCAGCATTTT
CSAGGEQFSNQPQHF
>18|TRBJ2-6|TRBV27|.|many
TGTGCCAGCAGTTTATCCCAACCGGGGAGCTCTGGGGCCAACGTCCTGACTTTC
CASSLSQPGSSGANVLTF
>13|TRBJ2-3|TRBV20-1|TRBD2|many
TGCAGTGCCGAGACTAGCGGCACAGATACGCAGTATTTT
CSAETSGTDTQYF
>12|TRBJ2-7|TRBV9|.|many
TGTGCCAGCGCCTTAAACGGGAACGAGCAGTACTTC
CASALNGNEQYF
>15|TRBJ2-7|TRBV6-1|TRBD1|many
TGTGCCAGCAGTGTCGCGGGACAGGGGACCTACGAGCAGTACTTC
CASSVAGQGTYEQYF
>15|TRBJ1-1|TRBV20-1|TRBD1|many
TGCAGTGCTAGCGCCCCGACAGGGGTCGGCACTGAAGCTTTCTTT
CSASAPTGVGTEAFF
>14|TRBJ1-5|TRBV7-2|.|many
TGTGCCAGCAGCTTAGCTATGGGGGCTCAGCCCCAGCATTTT
CASSLAMGAQPQHF
>13|TRBJ2-1|TRBV20-1|.|few
TGCAGTGCTAGATCTACAGGGGACTTGGGGCAGTTCTTC
CSARSTGDLGQFF